These 3 T cell receptor beta chains were sequenced from one sample in a study of beta chain features in type 1 diabetes. Study-wide results and limits: TCRB CDR3s from Type 1 diabetes patients were moderately but significantly shorter in all four CD4+ subsets.

Their cognate antigens are unknown. The sequenced template was cDNA made from the entire isolated RNA. Clones were sequenced by immunoSEQ multiplex PCR, and TCRdb holds only the in-frame ones, with some missing. Among about 300,000 clones listed, about 13% were seen once. Source material: naive CD4+ T cells from blood. The source of these receptors is a young woman with type 1 diabetes.

The chain recombines TRBV5-1 with TRBJ1-1, with TRBD1 matching 9 bases. The CDR3 covers 13 residues. Germline V gene lookup returns CDR1 SGHRS and CDR2 YFSETQ. V shed 6 bases and J 3 bases; nucleotides not matched to a gene: 3. Written as DNA, the CDR3 is TGCGCCAGCACGGGACAGGGCGACACTGAAGCTTTCTTT. Translated: CASTGQGDTEAFF.

The rearrangement joins TRBV30 to TRBJ2-1, with 15 bases identical to TRBD2. The ends lost 1 base at V and 1 base at J; junction bases unmatched: 5. Germline CDR1 and CDR2: GTSNPN and SVGIG (reference sequence). The CDR3 length is 18 residues. The CDR3 spells CAWSGPGLAGGSYNEQFF. The CDR3 DNA sequence: TGTGCCTGGAGTGGCCCGGGACTAGCGGGAGGATCCTACAATGAGCAGTTCTTC.

The genes are TRBV29-1 and TRBJ2-1; D is perhaps TRBD2 (5 bases). The CDR3 is made up of 14 amino acids. V was cut by 3 bases and J by 6 bases, with 15 bases left in between. Germline lookup yields CDR1 SQVTM and CDR2 ANQGSEA. CDR3 nucleotide sequence: TGCAGCGTTGAGTGGAGGCCTTGGACCAATGAGCAGTTCTTC. This codes for CSVEWRPWTNEQFF.